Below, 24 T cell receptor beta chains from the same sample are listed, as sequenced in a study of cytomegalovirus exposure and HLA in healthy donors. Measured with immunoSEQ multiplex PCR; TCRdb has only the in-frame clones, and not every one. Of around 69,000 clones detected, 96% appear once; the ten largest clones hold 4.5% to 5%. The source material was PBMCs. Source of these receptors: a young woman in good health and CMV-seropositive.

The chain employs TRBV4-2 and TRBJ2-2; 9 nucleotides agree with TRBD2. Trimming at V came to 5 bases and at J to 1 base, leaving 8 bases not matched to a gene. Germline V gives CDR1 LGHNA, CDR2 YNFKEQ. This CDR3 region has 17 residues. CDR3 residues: CASSSWSAGGNTGELFF. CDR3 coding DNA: TGTGCCAGCAGCTCCTGGTCAGCGGGAGGGAACACCGGGGAGCTGTTTTTT.

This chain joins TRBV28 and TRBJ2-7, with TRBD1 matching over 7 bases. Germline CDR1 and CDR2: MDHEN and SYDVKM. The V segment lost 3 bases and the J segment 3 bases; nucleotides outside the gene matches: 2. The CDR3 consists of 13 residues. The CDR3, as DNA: TGTGCCAGCAGTTTTAACAGGGGCTACGAGCAGTACTTC. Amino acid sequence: CASSFNRGYEQYF.

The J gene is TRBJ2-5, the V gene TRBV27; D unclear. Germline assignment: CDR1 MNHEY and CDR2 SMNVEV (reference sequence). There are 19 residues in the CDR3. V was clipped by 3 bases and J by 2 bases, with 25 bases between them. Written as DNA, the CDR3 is TGTGCCAGCAGTTTGTGGTCGACCTCTAGAACGGGTAAACAAGAGACCCAGTACTTC. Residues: CASSLWSTSRTGKQETQYF.

The CDR3 region is CASSYGGTGAEAFF. DNA of the CDR3: TGTGCCAGCAGTTACGGGGGAACAGGGGCTGAAGCTTTCTTT. The chain recombines TRBV7-8 with TRBJ1-1; 7 positions agree with TRBD1. This CDR3 comprises 14 residues. Germline trimming cut 6 bases from V and 6 bases from J; bases unmatched to any gene: 10. Germline V lookup: CDR1 SGHVS, CDR2 FQNEAQ.

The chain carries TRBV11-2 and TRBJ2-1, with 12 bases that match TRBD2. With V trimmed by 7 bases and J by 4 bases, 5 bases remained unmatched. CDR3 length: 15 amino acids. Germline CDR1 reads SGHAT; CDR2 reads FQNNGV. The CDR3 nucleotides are TGTGCCAGCACCCGACTAGCGGGAGTTTACAATGAGCAGTTCTTC. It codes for CASTRLAGVYNEQFF.

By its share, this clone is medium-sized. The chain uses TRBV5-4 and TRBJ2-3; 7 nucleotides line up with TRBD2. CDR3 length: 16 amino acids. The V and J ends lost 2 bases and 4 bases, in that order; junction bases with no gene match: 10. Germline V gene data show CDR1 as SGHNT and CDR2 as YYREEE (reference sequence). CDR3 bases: TGTGCCAGCAGCTTTCCCTCGGGAGGCGGCGCAGATACGCAGTATTTT. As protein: CASSFPSGGGADTQYF. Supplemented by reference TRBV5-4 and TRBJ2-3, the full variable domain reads ETGVTQSPTHLIKTRGQQVTLRCSSQSGHNTVSWYQQALGQGPQFIFQYYREEENGRGNFPPRFSGLQFPNYSSELNVNALELDDSALYLCASSFPSGGGADTQYFGPGTRLTVL.

This chain's CDR3 is CASTPSVTYFYEQFF. CDR3 nucleotide sequence: TGTGCCAGCACCCCGTCGGTTACCTACTTCTATGAGCAGTTCTTC. The chain couples TRBV28 to TRBJ2-1; D remains ambiguous. The CDR3 length is 15 residues. Trimming took 7 bases from V and 8 from J, leaving 21 bases between them. Germline-derived CDR1 and CDR2 are MDHEN and SYDVKM.

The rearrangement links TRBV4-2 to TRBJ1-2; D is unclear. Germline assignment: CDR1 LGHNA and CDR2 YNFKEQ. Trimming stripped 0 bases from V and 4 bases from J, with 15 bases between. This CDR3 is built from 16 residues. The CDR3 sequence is CASSQDLTSRIYGYTF. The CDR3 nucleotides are TGTGCCAGCAGCCAAGATTTGACGTCCAGGATCTATGGCTACACCTTC.

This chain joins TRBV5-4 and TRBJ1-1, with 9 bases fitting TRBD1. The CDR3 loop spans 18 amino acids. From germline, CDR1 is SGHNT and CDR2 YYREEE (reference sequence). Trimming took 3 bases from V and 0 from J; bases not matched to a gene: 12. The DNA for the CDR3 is TGTGCCAGCAGCTCTGTTCTGGGACAGGGCTTTATGAACACTGAAGCTTTCTTT. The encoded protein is CASSSVLGQGFMNTEAFF.

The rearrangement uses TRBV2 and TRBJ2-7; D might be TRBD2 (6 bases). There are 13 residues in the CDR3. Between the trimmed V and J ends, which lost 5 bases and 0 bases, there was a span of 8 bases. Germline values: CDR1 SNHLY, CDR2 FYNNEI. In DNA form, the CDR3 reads TGTGCCAGCAGTCGGGACTTCTCCTACGAGCAGTACTTC. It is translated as CASSRDFSYEQYF.

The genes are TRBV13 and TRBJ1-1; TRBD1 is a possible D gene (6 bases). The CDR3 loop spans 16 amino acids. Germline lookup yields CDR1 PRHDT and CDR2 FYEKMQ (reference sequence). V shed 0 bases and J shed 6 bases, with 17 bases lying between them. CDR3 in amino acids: CASSLGFGGRESEAFF. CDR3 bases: TGTGCCAGCAGCTTAGGGTTCGGGGGGCGCGAGTCTGAAGCTTTCTTT.

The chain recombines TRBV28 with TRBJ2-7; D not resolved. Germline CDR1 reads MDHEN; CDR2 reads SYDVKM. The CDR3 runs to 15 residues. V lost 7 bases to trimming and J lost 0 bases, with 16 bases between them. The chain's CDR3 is CASTGETPLSYEQYF. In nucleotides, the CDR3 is TGTGCCAGCACCGGTGAGACACCACTCTCCTACGAGCAGTACTTC.

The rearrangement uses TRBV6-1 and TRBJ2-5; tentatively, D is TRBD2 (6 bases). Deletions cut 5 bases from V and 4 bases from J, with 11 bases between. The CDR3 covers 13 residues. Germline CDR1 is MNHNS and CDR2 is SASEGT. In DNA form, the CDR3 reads TGTGCCAGCAGTCCTGAGGGAGGAGAGACCCAGTACTTC. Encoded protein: CASSPEGGETQYF.

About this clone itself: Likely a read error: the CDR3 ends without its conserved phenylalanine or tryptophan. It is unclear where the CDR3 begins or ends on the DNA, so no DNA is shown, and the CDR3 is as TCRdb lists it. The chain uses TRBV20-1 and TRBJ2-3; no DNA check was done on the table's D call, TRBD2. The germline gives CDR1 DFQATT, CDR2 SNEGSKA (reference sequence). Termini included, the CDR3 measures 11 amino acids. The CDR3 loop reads CSARGPLAAVG.

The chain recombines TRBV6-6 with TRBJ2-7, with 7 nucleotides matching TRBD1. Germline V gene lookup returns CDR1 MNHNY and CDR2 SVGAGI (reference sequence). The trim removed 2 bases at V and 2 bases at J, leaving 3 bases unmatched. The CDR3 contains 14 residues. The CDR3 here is CASSYQGQTYEQYF. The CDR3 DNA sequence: TGTGCCAGCAGTTACCAGGGACAGACCTACGAGCAGTACTTC.

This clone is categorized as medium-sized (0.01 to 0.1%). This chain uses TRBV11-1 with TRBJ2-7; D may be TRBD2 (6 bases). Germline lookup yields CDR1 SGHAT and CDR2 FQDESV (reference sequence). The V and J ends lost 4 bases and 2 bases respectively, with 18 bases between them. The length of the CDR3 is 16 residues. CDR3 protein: CASSSPSGDRPYEQYF. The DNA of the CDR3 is TGTGCCAGCAGCTCACCCTCGGGGGACCGACCCTACGAGCAGTACTTC.

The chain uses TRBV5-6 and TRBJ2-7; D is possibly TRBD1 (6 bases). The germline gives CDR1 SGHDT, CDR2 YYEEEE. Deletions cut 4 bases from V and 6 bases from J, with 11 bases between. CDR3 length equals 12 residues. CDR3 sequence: CASSMDRTEQYF. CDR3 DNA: TGTGCCAGCAGCATGGACAGAACCGAGCAGTACTTC.

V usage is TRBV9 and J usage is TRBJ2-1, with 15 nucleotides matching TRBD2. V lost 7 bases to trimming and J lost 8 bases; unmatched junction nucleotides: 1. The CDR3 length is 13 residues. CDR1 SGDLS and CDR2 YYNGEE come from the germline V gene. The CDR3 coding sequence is TGTGCCAGCGGACTAGCGGGAGGGCATGAGCAGTTCTTC. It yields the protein CASGLAGGHEQFF. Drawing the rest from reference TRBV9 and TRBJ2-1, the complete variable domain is DSGVTQTPKHLITATGQRVTLRCSPRSGDLSVYWYQQSLDQGLQFLIQYYNGEERAKGNILERFSAQQFPDLHSELNLSSLELGDSALYFCASGLAGGHEQFFGPGTRLTVL.

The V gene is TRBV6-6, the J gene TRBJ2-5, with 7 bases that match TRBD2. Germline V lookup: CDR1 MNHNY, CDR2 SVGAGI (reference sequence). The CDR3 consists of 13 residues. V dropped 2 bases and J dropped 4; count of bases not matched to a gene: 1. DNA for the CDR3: TGTGCCAGCAGTTACGGACTAGGAGAGACCCAGTACTTC. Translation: CASSYGLGETQYF.

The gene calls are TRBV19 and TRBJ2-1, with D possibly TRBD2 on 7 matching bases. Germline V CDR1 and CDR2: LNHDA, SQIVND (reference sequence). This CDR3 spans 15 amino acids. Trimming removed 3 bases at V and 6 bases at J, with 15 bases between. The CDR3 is CASSMGGAILNEQFF. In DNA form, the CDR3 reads TGTGCCAGTAGTATGGGGGGGGCAATCCTCAATGAGCAGTTCTTC.

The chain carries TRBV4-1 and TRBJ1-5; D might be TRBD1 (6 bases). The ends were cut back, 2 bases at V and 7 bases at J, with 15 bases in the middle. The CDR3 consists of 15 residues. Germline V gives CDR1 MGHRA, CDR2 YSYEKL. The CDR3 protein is CASSQSRLTGQPQHF. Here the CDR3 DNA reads TGCGCCAGCAGCCAAAGTCGACTCACAGGGCAGCCCCAGCATTTT.

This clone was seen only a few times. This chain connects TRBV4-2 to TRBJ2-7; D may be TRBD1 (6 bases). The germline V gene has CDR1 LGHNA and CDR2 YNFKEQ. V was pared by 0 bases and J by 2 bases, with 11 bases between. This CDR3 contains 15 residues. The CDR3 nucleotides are TGTGCCAGCAGCCAAGATCAGGACAGCGCCTACGAGCAGTACTTC. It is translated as CASSQDQDSAYEQYF.

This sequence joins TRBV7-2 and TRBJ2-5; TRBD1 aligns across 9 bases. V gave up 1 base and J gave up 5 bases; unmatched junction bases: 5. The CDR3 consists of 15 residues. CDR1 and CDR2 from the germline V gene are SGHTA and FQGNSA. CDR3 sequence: CASSLGGTGMETQYF. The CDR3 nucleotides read TGTGCCAGCAGCTTAGGGGGGACAGGGATGGAGACCCAGTACTTC.

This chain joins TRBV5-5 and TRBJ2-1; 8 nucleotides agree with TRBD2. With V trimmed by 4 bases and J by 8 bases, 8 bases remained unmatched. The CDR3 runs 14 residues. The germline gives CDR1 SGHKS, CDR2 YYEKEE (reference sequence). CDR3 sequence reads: CASSPALGGDEQFF. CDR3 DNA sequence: TGTGCCAGCAGCCCGGCCCTCGGGGGGGATGAGCAGTTCTTC.